The T cell receptor beta chain described here comes from a study of T cell responses to AZD1222 COVID-19 vaccine (dated by TCRdb to the early 2020s). Context from the whole study: AZD1222 recipients whose second dose came at about 4 weeks and those whose second dose came at about 12 weeks were combined into one group, since spike-specific TCR depth and breadth did not differ between the two schedules. Enrollment into the trials was organized by age into subgroups of 18-55, 56-69 and 70-plus years, and those subgroups contained about 150, 27 and 61 TCR-sequenced participants, respectively. TCR sequencing covered some 250 trial participants: 200 to 220 given two doses of AZD1222 and some 25 given two doses of MenACWY control vaccine.

According to the study, the label for this sample's time point signals: baseline before first vaccination. Vaccinee samples came from UK trials COV001 and COV002, including a single-blind randomized controlled phase 2/3 trial of AZD1222 (ChAdOx1 nCoV-19) in healthy adults. Trial participant PBMC samples were collected at day 0 and day 28 after the second dose for TCRbeta chain sequencing. Worth noting for this clone: Its specific antigen is unknown. No quality values exist for individual bases; no much larger clone is one base distant.

V and J are trimmed by 5 bases and 3 bases, and the gene matches miss 6 bases of the junction. The CDR1 and CDR2 encoded by the germline V gene are SGHVS and FQNEAQ. Spanning cysteine to phenylalanine, the CDR3 consists of 16 amino acids. Here the CDR3 DNA is all that survives: 48 bases in frame from base 1. The CDR3 regions of human TCRbeta chains were subjected to immunosequencing. The original methods were these. TCRs in the repertoires were matched against a reference library of SARS-CoV-2-specific TCRs that had been generated with the MIRA antigen-specificity platform. Breadth meant the fraction of unique TCRs that were SARS-CoV-2-associated, whereas depth meant the fraction of total T cells that were SARS-CoV-2-associated. Using the MIRA data, each spike-specific TCR was assigned both to the spike region to which the TCR was reactive and to a CD4 or CD8 class. Log10-transformed breadth and depth values were compared by one-way ANOVA with Sidak's multiple comparisons tests. TCRdb's version of the immuneACCESS table is confined to in-frame rearrangements and falls short of the full clone set. An unresolved V gene accounts for under half of the shortfall where checked; the remainder is of unknown origin. Clone size and the V and J calls come from that table; the DNA yielded D and trimming. This sample gives about 170,000 clones in total; about nine tenths of them show up just once. The ten biggest clones cover approximately 2.9% of the sample.

What the study reported, not specific to this receptor: Because no day 14 peak-response samples were available, repertoires were characterized only after the peak T cell response. Spike-specific TCR breadth and depth rose significantly after two AZD1222 doses compared with day 0 and with MenACWY recipients. Reportedly, close to half of the unique spike-specific TCRs recognized epitopes lying outside the regions that are mutated in the B.1.351 and B.1.1.7 variants. The 56-69-year group was small, and its depth increase did not reach significance, likely because of low power. Participants were mostly white British and included more females than males, and it was suggested by the authors that clonal diversity may have been underestimated. CD4 TCRs associated with the vaccine covered the entire spike protein, and the dominant responses were in regions 160-218 and 743-854. Conclusions about previously exposed vaccinees are limited, since just six or seven AZD1222 recipients were seropositive for SARS-CoV-2 at baseline.

The sample was peripheral blood, taken on day 0 of AZD1222 vaccination. The receptor chain draws on TRBV7-8 and TRBJ2-1; TRBD2 agrees with 11 junctional bases. This TCR came from an adult in good health. The CDR3: CASSKFGLAGYNEQFF. The nucleotide sequence is given as TGTGCCAGCAGCAAATTCGGACTAGCGGGCTACAATGAGCAGTTCTTC.